This T cell receptor (beta chain) was sequenced for a study of CD8+ T cells in alopecia areata. Extracted from the samples, RNA was reverse transcribed into cDNA to serve as the sequencing template. Profiled with immunoSEQ multiplex PCR; TCRdb holds only in-frame clones, not every one. The table shows roughly 76,000 clones, with 25% to 30% occurring only once. Treatment: oral pan-JAK inhibitor, 5-10 mg twice daily. CDR1 is SQVTM and CDR2 is ANQGSEA in the germline V gene. V gave up 7 bases and J gave up 8 bases, with 11 bases separating them. The CDR3 is made up of 11 amino acids. The chain is built from TRBV29-1 and TRBJ2-2; D not resolved. The source is a human donor with alopecia areata. The sample in question was CD8+ T cells sorted from blood, obtained at week 4, from a patient treated with tofacitinib. CDR3 in DNA: TGCAGCGCCGCCGGTCAAGGGGAGCTGTTTTTT. It encodes CSAAGQGELFF.